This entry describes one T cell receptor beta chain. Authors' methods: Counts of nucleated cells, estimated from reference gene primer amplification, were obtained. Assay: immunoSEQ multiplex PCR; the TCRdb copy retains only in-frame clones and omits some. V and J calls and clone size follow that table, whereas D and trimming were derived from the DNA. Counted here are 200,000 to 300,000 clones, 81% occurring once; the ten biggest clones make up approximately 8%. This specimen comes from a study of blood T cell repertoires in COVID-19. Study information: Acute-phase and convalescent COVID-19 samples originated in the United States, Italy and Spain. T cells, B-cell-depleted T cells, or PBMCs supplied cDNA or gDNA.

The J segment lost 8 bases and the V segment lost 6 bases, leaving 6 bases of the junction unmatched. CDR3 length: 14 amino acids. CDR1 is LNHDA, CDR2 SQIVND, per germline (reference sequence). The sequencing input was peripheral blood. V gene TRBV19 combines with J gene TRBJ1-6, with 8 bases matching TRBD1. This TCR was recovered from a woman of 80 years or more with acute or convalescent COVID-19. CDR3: CASSPDRAYSPLHF. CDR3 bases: TGTGCCAGTAGCCCGGACAGGGCGTATTCACCCCTCCACTTT.